The entry that follows covers one T cell receptor (beta chain) sequence. Its antigen remains undetermined. It has no much larger one-base neighbor in the sample; base qualities were not kept. Synthetic TCR analog templates were spiked into each PCR so that absolute template abundance could be estimated from read counts. The immunoSEQ assay used bias-controlled V and J gene primers to amplify TCRbeta CDR3 regions from genomic DNA. Rearranged TCRbeta segments were sequenced at approximately 20X coverage. Regarding the original processing steps: Clustering was used to correct sequencing errors, and CDR3s were annotated against IMGT so that V, D and J genes could be assigned. Out-of-frame and stop-codon sequences were excluded, and only productive TCRbeta rearrangements were used in downstream analyses. Clonality was calculated as one minus the Shannon entropy normalized by the log of the number of unique productive sequences. Clones differing between time points or between blood and tumor were identified by Fisher's exact test with Benjamini-Hochberg correction at adjusted p below 0.01. In TCRdb, the immuneACCESS table is reduced to in-frame sequences with V and J assigned. These tables do not hold every clone; where another copy was compared, an unresolved V gene accounts for under half, and the others remain unexplained. That table furnishes V, J and clone size, whereas the DNA furnished D and trimming. The sample includes 100,000 to 150,000 clones, with 65% to 85% observed a single time. 2.5% to 4% of the sample goes to the ten largest clones.

This record comes from a study of PD-L1 blockade in urothelial cancer (dated 2017 in TCRdb). General notes on the study: All patients started therapy around 2014 and received atezolizumab 1,200 mg intravenously every 3 weeks. About 10 patients achieved durable clinical benefit and around 19 did not. The study was an exploratory multi-omic analysis of somatic, immune and clinical correlates of response to PD-L1 blockade with atezolizumab in urothelial cancer. Some 30 patients had pretreatment blood TCR-seq, some 25 had at least one posttreatment blood collection, and some 25 had tumor TCR-seq. Blood samples were analyzed 3 weeks after the start of treatment (second dose) and 6 weeks after the start of treatment. About 85% of the 29 patients were identified as males with urothelial cancer of bladder origin, and a prior smoking history was reported by 18 of 29 patients. Durable clinical benefit was defined as a progression-free survival longer than 6 months, and TCR features were additionally tested against progression-free survival and overall survival. Whole exome sequencing and RNA sequencing of pretreatment tumors were performed alongside TCR sequencing in the same patients. Blood samples gave a median of approximately 150,000 T cells and approximately 80,000 unique TCRs, with a median clonality of approximately 0.08. Pretreatment tumor samples and matched peripheral blood, collected serially before and after atezolizumab treatment, underwent TCR sequencing. Patients had an ECOG performance status of 0 or 1 and had received between 0 and 3 prior chemotherapy regimens. Study-level results and caveats: Greater expansion of tumor-associated TCR clones in peripheral blood 3 weeks after the start of treatment was observed in patients with durable benefit (n of about 20, p = 0.022). Because the sample size was small (n ≈ 29) and many of the analyses were exploratory, the results are meant to be hypothesis-generating. Improved progression-free and overall survival was found to be associated with pretreatment peripheral blood TCR clonality below the median.

The time point label of this sample denotes: pretreatment peripheral blood. A cohort of 25 to 30 patients with locally advanced or metastatic urothelial carcinoma, treated at Memorial Sloan Kettering on a trial protocol, was included. Peripheral blood mononuclear cells were collected pretreatment and during treatment, with between 1 and 8 total time points obtained per patient. The Qiagen DNeasy Blood extraction kit was used to purify genomic DNA from total PBMCs and tumor samples. Collected pretreatment and during treatment, PBMCs were isolated and stored as previously described. Trimming accounts for 3 bases at V and 7 bases at J, while the number of junction bases matched to no gene is 13. Taken from the germline V gene, the CDR1 and CDR2 loops are SGHTA and FQGNSA. The CDR3 runs 16 residues from the cysteine to the phenylalanine. The read is trimmed to its CDR3 DNA, 48 bases read in frame from base 1.

This receptor was obtained from a man aged 50 to 60 with urothelial cancer. The sequenced sample was PBMCs, obtained around atezolizumab (anti-PD-L1) treatment. The chain is assembled from TRBV7-2 and TRBJ2-7; 9 middle bases align to TRBD2. The DNA sequence reads TGTGCCAGCAGCTTTCCCCGTCTGGCGGGAGGGGGGGAGCAGTACTTC. It translates to CASSFPRLAGGGEQYF.